Presented here are 29 T cell receptor beta chains from one specimen sequenced in a study of blood T cell repertoires in COVID-19. Sequencing was performed with immunoSEQ multiplex PCR; in TCRdb, only in-frame clones are kept and a portion is missing. The sample shows about 280,000 clones, around 90% of them seen only once. Sequenced input: peripheral blood. Receptor source: a man aged 18 to 30 with active or convalescent COVID-19.

J is TRBJ1-1 and V is TRBV2; maybe TRBD1 (6 bases). Trimming removed 7 bases at V and 6 bases at J, with 21 bases between. The CDR3 is 15 amino acids. Germline V gives CDR1 SNHLY, CDR2 FYNNEI. This chain's CDR3 is CASTRTVLGFPEAFF. CDR3 in DNA: TGTGCCAGCACTCGGACAGTCCTGGGCTTCCCTGAAGCTTTCTTT.

This clone was seen only a few times. DNA of the CDR3: TGCGCCAGCAGTCAATCAGCCGGGGGAGACAGGGGACTGGAGACCCAGTACTTC. The encoded protein is CASSQSAGGDRGLETQYF. The chain has TRBV23-1 and TRBJ2-5, with 8 bases fitting TRBD1. TRBV23-1 is designated an ORF whose function remains uncertain. The CDR3 sequence is 18 residues long. Trimming cost V 0 bases and J 5 bases; bases outside gene matches: 14.

This clone was counted once. The chain is built from TRBV7-2 and TRBJ2-3; no reliable D call. There are 14 residues in the CDR3. Germline V gene lookup returns CDR1 SGHTA and CDR2 FQGNSA. The V gene lost 3 bases and the J gene lost 4 bases, with 11 bases spanning the gap. CDR3 sequence (DNA): TGTGCCAGCAGCTTGATGGGCACCGCAGATACGCAGTATTTT. It specifies CASSLMGTADTQYF.

This clone was counted a single time. The chain recombines TRBV19 with TRBJ1-5; D is unresolved. Germline CDR1 is LNHDA and CDR2 is SQIVND (reference sequence). V shed 4 bases and J shed 2 bases, with 9 bases lying between them. The CDR3 has 14 amino acids. The DNA for the CDR3 is TGTGCCAGTAGTACCGGGTACCGCAATCAGCCCCAGCATTTT. This gives the protein CASSTGYRNQPQHF.

The chain couples TRBV9 to TRBJ2-3, with D tentatively TRBD2 (6 bases). The V gene lost 0 bases and the J gene lost 1 base, with 9 bases spanning the gap. Per the germline V gene, CDR1 is SGDLS and CDR2 is YYNGEE. This CDR3 contains 15 residues. The CDR3 coding sequence is TGTGCCAGCAGCGTAGCCGGCGGGGGCACAGATACGCAGTATTTT. This encodes CASSVAGGGTDTQYF.

V usage is TRBV5-8 and J usage is TRBJ1-5; weak D call: TRBD1 (6 bases). Germline lookup yields CDR1 SGHTS and CDR2 YDEGEE. This CDR3 has 13 amino acids. Trimming shortened V by 3 bases and J by 7 bases, and 11 bases separated the two germline ends. The CDR3 region has the DNA TGTGCCAGCAGCTACAGGGTGCACCAGCCCCAGCATTTT. Its protein is CASSYRVHQPQHF.

The chain uses TRBV4-1 and TRBJ1-1; 9 bases fit TRBD1. The ends lost 2 bases at V and 5 bases at J; junction bases unmatched: 6. The CDR3 contains 15 residues. CDR1 is MGHRA, CDR2 YSYEKL, per germline. As DNA, the CDR3 is TGCGCCAGCAGCCAAACAGGGGGCGCCTGGACTGAAGCTTTCTTT. It is translated as CASSQTGGAWTEAFF.

The chain links TRBV6-6 to TRBJ2-6, with D perhaps matching TRBD2 (5 bases). CDR3 length: 16 residues. Germline V gives CDR1 MNHNY, CDR2 SVGAGI (reference sequence). V lost 0 bases and J lost 2, with 8 bases in between. This CDR3 reads CASSYSGRTGANVLTF. The CDR3 region has the DNA TGTGCCAGCAGTTACTCGGGGAGAACTGGGGCCAACGTCCTGACTTTC.

The gene calls are TRBV9 and TRBJ2-3; perhaps TRBD2 as D (6 bases). CDR3 length: 13 amino acids. Germline V gives CDR1 SGDLS, CDR2 YYNGEE. V lost 4 bases and J 6 bases, leaving 12 bases between the germline ends. The CDR3 is CASSPRDSDTQYF. CDR3 nucleotides: TGTGCCAGCAGCCCCCGGGACTCCGATACGCAGTATTTT.

The chain employs TRBV11-2 and TRBJ2-1, with TRBD2 as a possible D gene (5 bases). V lost 1 base and J 1 base, leaving 8 bases between the germline ends. The CDR3 is 15 amino acids. Germline V gene data show CDR1 as SGHAT and CDR2 as FQNNGV. The DNA for the CDR3 is TGTGCCAGCAGCTTAGTAGCGCTATCCTACAATGAGCAGTTCTTC. Amino acid sequence: CASSLVALSYNEQFF.

This clone was detected only once. The V gene is TRBV5-1, the J gene TRBJ1-2; tentatively, D is TRBD1 (5 bases). CDR3 length equals 14 residues. Trimming took 3 bases from V and 4 from J, leaving 13 bases between them. Germline V gives CDR1 SGHRS, CDR2 YFSETQ. The CDR3 DNA sequence: TGCGCCAGCAGCTCCACCCGCGGGGCCTATGGCTACACCTTC. It codes for CASSSTRGAYGYTF.

In the case of this clone: Distinct nucleotide sequences in the sample also encode this CDR3. V is TRBV19 and J is TRBJ2-2, with D tentatively TRBD2 (5 bases). The CDR3 sequence is 13 residues long. The germline gives CDR1 LNHDA, CDR2 SQIVND (reference sequence). The V end was cut by 3 bases, the J end by 5 bases, with 7 bases between. CDR3 sequence reads: CASSIGGTGELFF. The CDR3 bases are TGTGCCAGTAGTATCGGCGGGACCGGGGAGCTGTTTTTT.

V gene TRBV7-9 combines with J gene TRBJ2-1; D might be TRBD1 (6 bases). V dropped 4 bases and J dropped 0 bases, with 16 bases sitting between them. CDR1 is SEHNR, CDR2 FQNEAQ, per germline (reference sequence). This CDR3 has 17 residues. The CDR3 reads CASSSFGTGSSYNEQFF. Written as DNA, the CDR3 is TGTGCCAGCAGCTCCTTCGGTACAGGGAGCTCCTACAATGAGCAGTTCTTC.

The V gene is TRBV29-1, the J gene TRBJ2-1; D gene uncertain. The germline V gene encodes CDR1 SQVTM and CDR2 ANQGSEA. The CDR3 covers 10 residues. V was shortened by 3 bases and J by 7 bases, with 4 bases between the two germline ends. CDR3 sequence: CSVDSNEQFF. The CDR3 DNA sequence: TGCAGCGTTGATAGTAATGAGCAGTTCTTC.

This clone was counted a single time. The CDR3 DNA follows: TGCAGCGTTGAAGATGGAGGTGCAACTAATGAAAAACTGTTTTTT. Translated, it gives CSVEDGGATNEKLFF. The chain joins TRBV29-1 to TRBJ1-4; D gene unclear. The CDR3 contains 15 residues. The germline V and J ends were trimmed by 0 bases and 0 bases, with 8 bases remaining between them. Per the germline V gene, CDR1 is SQVTM and CDR2 is ANQGSEA.

V usage is TRBV6-6 and J usage is TRBJ2-1; maybe TRBD1 (5 bases). CDR3 length equals 16 residues. V was pared by 2 bases and J by 3 bases, with 14 bases between. From germline, CDR1 is MNHNY and CDR2 SVGAGI (reference sequence). The CDR3 DNA is TGTGCCAGCAGTTACGGGGCGGCGGAGTACTACAATGAGCAGTTCTTC. This translates into CASSYGAAEYYNEQFF.

The chain links TRBV28 to TRBJ2-2, with TRBD1 matching 8 bases. Germline V gene data show CDR1 as MDHEN and CDR2 as SYDVKM. With V trimmed by 2 bases and J by 4 bases, 6 bases remained unmatched. This CDR3 is 16 amino acids long. This CDR3 reads CASSLGQGAVTGELFF. CDR3 coding DNA: TGTGCCAGCAGTTTAGGGCAGGGGGCCGTCACCGGGGAGCTGTTTTTT.

The table lists this clone with a count of one. The CDR3, as DNA: TGTGCCAGCACTTCGGGACTAGGCGGCTATGGCTACACCTTC. Protein product: CASTSGLGGYGYTF. The gene calls are TRBV6-5 and TRBJ1-2; maybe TRBD1 (5 bases). This CDR3 has 14 amino acids. Germline CDR1 is MNHEY and CDR2 is SVGAGI. Trimming cost V 7 bases and J 4 bases, with 16 bases left between them.

This clone was detected a few times. The chain has TRBV6-2 or TRBV6-3 and TRBJ2-5, with 11 bases identical to TRBD2. The germline gives CDR1 MNHEY, CDR2 SVGEGT. CDR3 size: 15 residues. Trimming removed 4 bases from V and 4 bases from J; junction bases left unmatched: 5. The CDR3 DNA sequence: TGTGCCAGCAGTTCTCGACTAGCGGGGATAGAGACCCAGTACTTC. It yields the protein CASSSRLAGIETQYF.

The chain has TRBV3-1 (or the pseudogene TRBV3-2) and TRBJ2-7; D uncertain. This CDR3 has 15 residues. Between the trimmed V and J ends, which lost 1 base and 1 base, there was a span of 11 bases. Germline V gives CDR1 LGHDT, CDR2 YNNKEL (reference sequence). The DNA for the CDR3 is TGTGCCAGCAGCCAAGGTCACAGCCCTTCCTACGAGCAGTACTTC. Translated, it gives CASSQGHSPSYEQYF.

The CDR3 coding sequence is TGCGCCAGCAGCCAATCCGGGACAGGGGCTCAGCCCCAGCATTTT. This translates into CASSQSGTGAQPQHF. The rearrangement links TRBV4-1 to TRBJ1-5; TRBD1 matches 10 bases. This CDR3 region has 15 residues. Germline V gene sequence: CDR1 MGHRA, CDR2 YSYEKL. J lost 6 bases, V lost 2 bases, and 4 bases had no gene match.

The chain carries TRBV2 and TRBJ2-5, with TRBD1 identical over 9 bases. The junction had 6 bases not matched to a gene; V was cut back by 6 bases and J by 4 bases. In germline, CDR1 is SNHLY, CDR2 FYNNEI. CDR3 length: 14 residues. CDR3 nucleotides: TGTGCCAGCAGGGGGACAGGGCAGAGAGAGACCCAGTACTTC. Its translation: CASRGTGQRETQYF.

This rearrangement joins TRBV27 to TRBJ1-4; 7 positions agree with TRBD1. This CDR3 contains 14 residues. Germline V gene sequence: CDR1 MNHEY, CDR2 SMNVEV (reference sequence). The J segment lost 3 bases and the V segment lost 3 bases, leaving 1 base of the junction unmatched. In DNA, the CDR3 is TGTGCCAGCAGTTTGACAGGGTCTAATGAAAAACTGTTTTTT. It codes for CASSLTGSNEKLFF.

J is TRBJ1-5 and V is TRBV28, with unresolved D. The CDR3 sequence is 16 residues long. Trimming took off 2 bases at V and 2 bases at J, with 13 bases between the two ends. The V gene's germline CDR1 is MDHEN and CDR2 SYDVKM. CDR3 sequence reads: CASSLQVFPGNQPQHF. As DNA, the CDR3 is TGTGCCAGCAGTTTACAGGTTTTTCCAGGCAATCAGCCCCAGCATTTT.

The chain employs TRBV6-5 and TRBJ1-5; tentative D call: TRBD1 (5 bases). Per germline, CDR1 MNHEY and CDR2 SVGAGI. V was shortened by 7 bases and J by 4 bases, with 11 bases between the two germline ends. The CDR3 contains 13 residues. The CDR3 sequence is CASIRDLNQPQHF. The CDR3 DNA follows: TGTGCCAGCATCAGGGATCTTAATCAGCCCCAGCATTTT.

A word on this clone: A read error is likely, as this CDR3 ends without the conserved phenylalanine or tryptophan. The limits of the CDR3 on the DNA are not certain, so only TCRdb's listed CDR3 is given. The chain recombines TRBV5-1 with TRBJ1-2; the D segment call TRBD1 is taken from the table without a DNA check. The CDR3 adds up to 10 amino acids, both ends counted. Germline lookup yields CDR1 SGHRS and CDR2 YFSETQ. Here the CDR3 reads CASPPGTGAD.

This clone has only a few counts. The genes are TRBV13 and TRBJ1-4, with D perhaps matching TRBD1 (5 bases). The CDR3 totals 14 residues. The germline V and J ends were trimmed by 5 bases and 7 bases, with 14 bases remaining between them. Germline values: CDR1 PRHDT, CDR2 FYEKMQ (reference sequence). CDR3 in DNA: TGTGCCAGCAGCCGCGGGGACTCGGGTGAAAAACTGTTTTTT. Its translation: CASSRGDSGEKLFF.

V usage is TRBV5-1 and J usage is TRBJ1-6; tentative D call: TRBD1 (5 bases). The CDR3 contains 14 residues. CDR1 is SGHRS and CDR2 is YFSETQ in the germline V gene. V gave up 0 bases and J gave up 14 bases, with 15 bases separating them. CDR3 nucleotides: TGCGCCAGCAGCTTGGGGGGTAGTGGGGACTCCCTCCACTTT. Amino acids: CASSLGGSGDSLHF. The variable domain in full, with the rest retrieved from reference TRBV5-1 and TRBJ1-6, is KAGVTQTPRYLIKTRGQQVTLSCSPISGHRSVSWYQQTPGQGLQFLFEYFSETQRNKGNFPGRFSGRQFSNSRSEMNVSTLELGDSALYLCASSLGGSGDSLHFGNGTRLTVT.

The chain links TRBV10-3 to TRBJ2-7; TRBD2 is a possible D gene (6 bases). Per germline, CDR1 ENHRY and CDR2 SYGVKD. V gave up 0 bases and J gave up 2 bases, with 8 bases separating them. The CDR3 totals 14 residues. Here the CDR3 DNA reads TGTGCCATCAGTGAGTCTGGAGGGCCCTACGAGCAGTACTTC. It encodes CAISESGGPYEQYF.